This is a list of T cell receptor beta chains from one sample in a study of cytomegalovirus exposure and HLA in healthy donors. Only in-frame clones appear in the TCRdb table, and some are missing; sequencing was by immunoSEQ multiplex PCR. Among roughly 100,000 clones, 75% to 80% were seen once, and the ten largest hold 9.6%. The specimen sequenced was PBMCs. These TCRs come from a male donor in good health and CMV-seropositive. Both conserved end residues are part of each CDR3. D genes are given only for firm matches. Some rows mark clone size as missing; the rest say once, few, many or name a class of expanded clone.

j_call d_call v_call clone_size cdr3_length cdr3_aa cdr3_nt
TRBJ1-6 TRBD1 TRBV7-9 few 16 CASSLEVEGGGSPLHF TGTGCCAGCAGCTTAGAGGTGGAAGGGGGCGGTTCACCCCTCCACTTT
TRBJ2-3 TRBD2 TRBV4-3 . 15 CASSINSGSTDTQYF TGCGCCAGCAGCATAAATAGCGGGAGCACAGATACGCAGTATTTT
TRBJ2-5 TRBD2 TRBV5-1 . 14 CATSSGRDQETQYF TGCGCCACCTCGAGTGGGAGGGACCAAGAGACCCAGTACTTC
TRBJ1-2 . TRBV7-2 . 13 CASSLSEARGYTF TGTGCCAGCAGCTTATCCGAGGCACGAGGCTACACCTTC
TRBJ2-2 TRBD2 TRBV19 . 17 CASSIGRGEPNTGELFF TGTGCCAGTAGTATAGGTCGGGGGGAACCGAACACCGGGGAGCTGTTTTTT
TRBJ2-3 TRBD2 TRBV9 . 18 CASSVATPSGRVPDTQYF TGTGCCAGCAGCGTAGCTACCCCTAGCGGGAGGGTTCCGGATACGCAGTATTTT
TRBJ2-7 TRBD2 TRBV28 . 15 CASSLPTSDLYEQYF TGTGCCAGCAGTTTACCTACTAGCGACCTTTACGAGCAGTACTTC
TRBJ1-5 TRBD1 TRBV19 few 16 CASSPQGATRNQPQHF TGTGCCAGTAGTCCGCAGGGGGCCACACGCAATCAGCCCCAGCATTTT
TRBJ2-1 . TRBV11-3 . 11 CASSSRGEQFF TGTGCCAGCAGCTCCCGAGGTGAGCAGTTCTTC
TRBJ1-2 TRBD1 TRBV28 . 13 CASTDRALAGYTF TGTGCCAGCACAGACAGGGCCCTAGCCGGCTACACCTTC
TRBJ2-3 TRBD1 TRBV7-9 . 16 CASSLTGPIKGGTQYF TGTGCCAGCAGCTTAACTGGACCAATAAAAGGGGGCACGCAGTATTTT
TRBJ2-1 TRBD2 TRBV9 . 16 CASSVLGSGRANEQFF TGTGCCAGCAGCGTCCTAGGTAGCGGGAGGGCCAATGAGCAGTTCTTC
TRBJ2-1 . TRBV5-1 . 15 CASSLRQGGYNEQFF TGCGCCAGCAGCTTGCGGCAGGGTGGCTACAATGAGCAGTTCTTC
TRBJ1-4 TRBD1 TRBV18 . 14 CASSPDGQGGKLFF TGTGCCAGCTCACCGGACGGACAGGGGGGAAAACTGTTTTTT
TRBJ2-6 . TRBV7-9 . 18 CASSPQTGRLSGANVLTF TGTGCCAGCAGCCCTCAGACAGGAAGACTCTCTGGGGCCAACGTCCTGACTTTC
TRBJ2-1 TRBD2 TRBV13 . 19 CASSHSGLAGNLPYNEQFF TGTGCCAGCAGCCACTCGGGACTAGCGGGAAACCTTCCCTACAATGAGCAGTTCTTC
TRBJ2-3 . TRBV27 . 11 CASSPGDTQYF TGTGCCAGCAGTCCAGGGGATACGCAGTATTTT
TRBJ1-3 . TRBV19 . 16 CASSMLQGSRGNTIYF TGTGCCAGTAGTATGTTACAGGGTTCGAGAGGAAACACCATATATTTT
TRBJ1-2 TRBD1 TRBV19 . 17 CASSISTGGQINYGYTF TGTGCCAGTAGTATAAGTACAGGGGGCCAAATCAACTATGGCTACACCTTC
TRBJ1-1 . TRBV19 . 13 CASSGGLGLEAFF TGTGCCAGTAGTGGAGGTCTAGGCCTTGAAGCTTTCTTT
TRBJ1-4 . TRBV7-9 . 16 CASSPNGGTTNEKLFF TGTGCCAGCAGCCCGAATGGCGGGACAACTAATGAAAAACTGTTTTTT
TRBJ2-7 . TRBV15 . 11 CATGLEDEQYF TGTGCCACCGGATTAGAGGACGAGCAGTACTTC
TRBJ1-1 . TRBV7-2 . 13 CASSFNGNTEAFF TGTGCCAGCAGCTTTAACGGTAACACTGAAGCTTTCTTT
TRBJ2-1 TRBD1 TRBV4-2 . 16 CASSQEHLAGTGEQFF TGTGCCAGCAGCCAAGAACACTTGGCGGGGACAGGTGAGCAGTTCTTC
TRBJ2-7 . TRBV18 . 13 CASSPAYSYEQYF TGTGCCAGCTCACCAGCCTACTCCTACGAGCAGTACTTC
TRBJ2-5 TRBD1 TRBV25-1 . 13 CASSVTGGETQYF TGTGCCAGCAGTGTCACAGGGGGTGAGACCCAGTACTTC
TRBJ2-1 TRBD1 TRBV6-4 . 14 CASSASRQGGEQFF TGTGCCAGCAGTGCCTCCCGACAGGGTGGCGAGCAGTTCTTC